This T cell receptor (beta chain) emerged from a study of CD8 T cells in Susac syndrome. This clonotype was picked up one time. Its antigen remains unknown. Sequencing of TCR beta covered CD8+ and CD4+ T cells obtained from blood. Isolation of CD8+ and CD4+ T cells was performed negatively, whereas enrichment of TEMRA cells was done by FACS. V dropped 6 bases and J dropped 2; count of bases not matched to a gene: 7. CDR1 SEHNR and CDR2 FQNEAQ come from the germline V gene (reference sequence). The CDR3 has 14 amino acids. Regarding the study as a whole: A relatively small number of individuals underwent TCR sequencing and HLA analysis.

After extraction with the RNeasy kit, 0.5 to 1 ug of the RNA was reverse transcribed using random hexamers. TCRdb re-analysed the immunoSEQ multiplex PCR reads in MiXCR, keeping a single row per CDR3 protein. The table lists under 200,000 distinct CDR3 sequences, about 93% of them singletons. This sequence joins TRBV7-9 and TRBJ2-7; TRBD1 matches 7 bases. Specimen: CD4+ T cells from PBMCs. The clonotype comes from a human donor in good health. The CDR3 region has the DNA TGTGCCAGCAGGCGGACAGGAGAAACCTACGAGCAGTACTTC. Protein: CASRRTGETYEQYF.